What follows describes a single T cell receptor (beta chain). Its antigen is currently unknown. The data originate from a study of regulatory T cells in long-lasting Graves disease. Study summary: Graves' patients, diagnosed recently, had received antithyroid drugs under 3 months.

Trimming at V came to 1 base and at J to 1 base, leaving 6 bases not matched to a gene. CDR3 length: 18 residues. The germline CDR1 and CDR2 sequences are MGHRA and YSYEKL. Time point of the sample: newly diagnosed GD, antithyroid drugs for less than 3 months. Construction of the TCR library relied on RNA isolated from PBMCs. Overall study findings and caveats: Among samples with persistent disease, TRBV28, TRBJ1-2 and TRBJ2-5 were favored. Persistent patients shared 2,741 public clonotypes among themselves. Newly diagnosed patients shared fewer, at around 970.

According to the study, TCR beta libraries were built with iRepertoire HTBI primers and CDR3-region Arm-PCR. TCRdb passed the multiplex PCR reads through MiXCR, listing each CDR3 protein once. The sample contains 440,000 or so distinct CDR3 sequences, 15% of which appear only once. These records were also assigned to another study, of T cells in Graves' hyperthyroidism and ophthalmopathy. From that paper: The model identified upcoming ophthalmopathy a median roughly 6.5 months ahead of onset.

The chain employs TRBV4-1 and TRBJ2-5, with 13 positions matching TRBD2. The TCR originated in a woman in her 30s with Graves disease. Here the sequenced sample was peripheral blood mononuclear cells (PBMCs), taken at new diagnosis, from a patient treated with antithyroid drugs. The CDR3 DNA reads TGCGCCAGCAGCCAAGTACTAGCGGGAGGGGAAATCCAAGAGACCCAGTACTTC. It is translated as CASSQVLAGGEIQETQYF.